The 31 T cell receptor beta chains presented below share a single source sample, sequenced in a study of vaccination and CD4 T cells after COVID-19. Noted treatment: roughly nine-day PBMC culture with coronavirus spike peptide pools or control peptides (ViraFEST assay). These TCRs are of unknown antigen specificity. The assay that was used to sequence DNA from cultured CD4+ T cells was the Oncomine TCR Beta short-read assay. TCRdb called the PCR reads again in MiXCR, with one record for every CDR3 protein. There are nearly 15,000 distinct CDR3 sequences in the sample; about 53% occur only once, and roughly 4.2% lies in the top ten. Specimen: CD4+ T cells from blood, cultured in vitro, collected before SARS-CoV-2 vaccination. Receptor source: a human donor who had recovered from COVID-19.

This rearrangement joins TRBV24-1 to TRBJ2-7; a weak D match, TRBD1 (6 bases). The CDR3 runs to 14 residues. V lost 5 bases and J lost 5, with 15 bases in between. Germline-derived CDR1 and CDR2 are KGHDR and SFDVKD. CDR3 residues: CATSAPGEGHEQYF. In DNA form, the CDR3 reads TGTGCCACCAGTGCCCCAGGGGAAGGCCACGAGCAGTACTTC.

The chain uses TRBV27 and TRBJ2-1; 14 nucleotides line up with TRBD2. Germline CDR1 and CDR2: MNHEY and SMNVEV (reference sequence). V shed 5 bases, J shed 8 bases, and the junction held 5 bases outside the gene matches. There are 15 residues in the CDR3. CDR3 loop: CASSLGLAGVYEQFF. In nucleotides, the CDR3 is TGTGCCAGCAGTCTGGGACTAGCGGGAGTCTATGAGCAGTTCTTC.

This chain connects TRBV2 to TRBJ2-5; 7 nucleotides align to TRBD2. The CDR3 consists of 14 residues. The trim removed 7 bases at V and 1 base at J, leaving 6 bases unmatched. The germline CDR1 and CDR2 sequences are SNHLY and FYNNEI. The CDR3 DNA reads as TGTGCCAGCATAGCGGGCCGGACCCAAGAGACCCAGTACTTC. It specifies CASIAGRTQETQYF.

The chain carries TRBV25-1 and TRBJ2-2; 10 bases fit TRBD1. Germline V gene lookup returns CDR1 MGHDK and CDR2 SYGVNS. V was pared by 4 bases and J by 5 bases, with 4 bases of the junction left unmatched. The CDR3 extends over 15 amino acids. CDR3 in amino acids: CASSGWDRGTGELFF. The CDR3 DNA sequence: TGTGCCAGCAGTGGATGGGACAGGGGTACCGGGGAGCTGTTTTTT.

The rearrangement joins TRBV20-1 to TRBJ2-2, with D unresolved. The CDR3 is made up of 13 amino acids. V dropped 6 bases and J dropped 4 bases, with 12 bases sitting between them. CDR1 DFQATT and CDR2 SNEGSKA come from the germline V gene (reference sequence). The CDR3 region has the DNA TGCAGTGCCCTTGGGTACACCACCGGGGAGCTGTTTTTT. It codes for CSALGYTTGELFF.

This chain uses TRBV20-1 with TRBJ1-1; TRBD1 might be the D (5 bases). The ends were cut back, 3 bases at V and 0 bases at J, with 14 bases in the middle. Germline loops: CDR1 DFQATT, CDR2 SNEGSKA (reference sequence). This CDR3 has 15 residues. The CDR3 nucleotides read TGCAGTGCTAGTCTTCCGGGACGCATGAACACTGAAGCTTTCTTT. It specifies CSASLPGRMNTEAFF.

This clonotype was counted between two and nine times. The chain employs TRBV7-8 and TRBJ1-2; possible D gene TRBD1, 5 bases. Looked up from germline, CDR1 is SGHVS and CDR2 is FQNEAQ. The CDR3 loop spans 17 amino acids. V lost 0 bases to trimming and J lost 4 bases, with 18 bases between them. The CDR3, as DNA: TGTGCCAGCAGCTTAGCAGGGGTTGGGGGGACTGCCTATGGCTACACCTTC. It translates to CASSLAGVGGTAYGYTF.

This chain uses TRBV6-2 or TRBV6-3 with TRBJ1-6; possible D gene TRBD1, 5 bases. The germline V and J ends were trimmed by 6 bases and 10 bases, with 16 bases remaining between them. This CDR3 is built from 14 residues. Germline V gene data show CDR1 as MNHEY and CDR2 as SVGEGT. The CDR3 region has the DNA TGTGCCAGCAGATTAGACAGACTGGGATCACCCCTCCACTTT. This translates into CASRLDRLGSPLHF.

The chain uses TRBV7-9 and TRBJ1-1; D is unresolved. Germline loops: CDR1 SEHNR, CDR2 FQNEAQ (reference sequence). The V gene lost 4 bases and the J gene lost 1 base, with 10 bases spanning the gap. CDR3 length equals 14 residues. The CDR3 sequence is CASSSPARNTEAFF. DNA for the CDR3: TGTGCCAGCAGCTCCCCCGCCAGGAACACTGAAGCTTTCTTT.

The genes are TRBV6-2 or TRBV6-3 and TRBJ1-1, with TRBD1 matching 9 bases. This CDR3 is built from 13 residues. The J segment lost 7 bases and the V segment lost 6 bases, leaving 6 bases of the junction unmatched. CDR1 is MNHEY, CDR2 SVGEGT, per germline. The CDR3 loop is CASSRTGEIEAFF. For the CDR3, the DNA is TGTGCCAGCAGCCGGACAGGGGAAATTGAAGCTTTCTTT.

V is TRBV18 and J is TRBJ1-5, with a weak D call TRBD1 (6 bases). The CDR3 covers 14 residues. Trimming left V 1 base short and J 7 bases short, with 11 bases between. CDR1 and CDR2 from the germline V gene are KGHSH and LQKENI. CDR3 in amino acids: CASSPQGVFQPQHF. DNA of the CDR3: TGTGCCAGCTCACCACAGGGGGTATTCCAGCCCCAGCATTTT. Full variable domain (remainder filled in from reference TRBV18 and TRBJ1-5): NAGVMQNPRHLVRRRGQEARLRCSPMKGHSHVYWYRQLPEEGLKFMVYLQKENIIDESGMPKERFSAEFPKEGPSILRIQQVVRGDSAAYFCASSPQGVFQPQHFGDGTRLSIL.

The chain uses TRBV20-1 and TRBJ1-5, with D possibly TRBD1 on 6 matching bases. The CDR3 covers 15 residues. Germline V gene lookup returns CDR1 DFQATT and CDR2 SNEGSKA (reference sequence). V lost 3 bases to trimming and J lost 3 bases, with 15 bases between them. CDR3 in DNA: TGCAGTGCTAGGAGGGGGTACTTCACCAATCAGCCCCAGCATTTT. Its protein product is CSARRGYFTNQPQHF.

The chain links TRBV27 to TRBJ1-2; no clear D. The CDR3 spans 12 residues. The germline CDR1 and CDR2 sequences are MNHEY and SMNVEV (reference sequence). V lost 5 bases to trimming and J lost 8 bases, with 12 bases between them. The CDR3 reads CASSGNQRGYTF. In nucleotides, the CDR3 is TGTGCCAGCAGTGGGAACCAGAGAGGCTACACCTTC.

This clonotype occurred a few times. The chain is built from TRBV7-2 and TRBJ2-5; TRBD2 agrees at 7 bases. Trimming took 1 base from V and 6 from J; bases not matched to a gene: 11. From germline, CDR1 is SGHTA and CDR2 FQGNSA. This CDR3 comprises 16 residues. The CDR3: CASSLEGGAGAKTQYF. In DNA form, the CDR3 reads TGTGCCAGCAGCTTAGAAGGTGGCGCGGGAGCCAAGACCCAGTACTTC.

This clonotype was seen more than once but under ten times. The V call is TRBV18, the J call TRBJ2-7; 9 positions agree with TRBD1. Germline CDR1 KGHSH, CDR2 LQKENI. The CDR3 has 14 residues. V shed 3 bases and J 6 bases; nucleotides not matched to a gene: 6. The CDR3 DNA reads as TGTGCCAGCTCACCGGGGACAGGGATGCGCGAGCAGTACTTC. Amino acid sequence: CASSPGTGMREQYF.

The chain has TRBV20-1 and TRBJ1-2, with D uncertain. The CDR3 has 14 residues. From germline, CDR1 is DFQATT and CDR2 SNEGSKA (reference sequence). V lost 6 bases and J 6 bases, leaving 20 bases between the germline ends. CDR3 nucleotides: TGCAGTGCCTCAATAGTCGAGAACGCGGATGGCTACACCTTC. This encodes CSASIVENADGYTF.

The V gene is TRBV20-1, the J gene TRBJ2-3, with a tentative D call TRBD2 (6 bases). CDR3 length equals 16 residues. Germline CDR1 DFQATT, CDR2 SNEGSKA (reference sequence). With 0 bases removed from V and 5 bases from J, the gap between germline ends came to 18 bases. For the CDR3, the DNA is TGCAGTGCTAGAGATATACGGCGGGGAGGCATAGATACGCAGTATTTT. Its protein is CSARDIRRGGIDTQYF.

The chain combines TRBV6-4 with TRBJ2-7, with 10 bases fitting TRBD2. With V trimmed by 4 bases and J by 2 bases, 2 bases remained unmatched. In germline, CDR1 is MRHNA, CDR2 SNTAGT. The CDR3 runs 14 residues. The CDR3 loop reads CASSALAGPYEQYF. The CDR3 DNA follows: TGTGCCAGCAGTGCACTAGCGGGGCCCTACGAGCAGTACTTC.

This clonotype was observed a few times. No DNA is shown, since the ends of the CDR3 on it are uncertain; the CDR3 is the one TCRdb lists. CDR3 in amino acids: CASSSSTGGRGQETQYF. V usage is TRBV28 and J usage is TRBJ2-5; the listed D gene, TRBD1, was not tested against the DNA. Ends included, the CDR3 has 17 residues. The germline V gene has CDR1 MDHEN and CDR2 SYDVKM.

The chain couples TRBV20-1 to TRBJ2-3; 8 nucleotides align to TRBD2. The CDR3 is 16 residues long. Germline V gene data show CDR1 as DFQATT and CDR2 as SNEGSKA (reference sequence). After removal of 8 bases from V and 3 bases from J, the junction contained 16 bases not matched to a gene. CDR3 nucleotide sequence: TGCAGTTCAATTAAAACGAGCGGGAGAGGAACAGATACGCAGTATTTT. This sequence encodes CSSIKTSGRGTDTQYF.

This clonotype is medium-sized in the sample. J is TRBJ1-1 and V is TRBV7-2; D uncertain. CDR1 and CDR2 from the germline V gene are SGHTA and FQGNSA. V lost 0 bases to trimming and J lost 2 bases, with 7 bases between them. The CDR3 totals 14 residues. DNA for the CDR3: TGTGCCAGCAGCTTAGCGGGGTATAACACTGAAGCTTTCTTT. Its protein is CASSLAGYNTEAFF.

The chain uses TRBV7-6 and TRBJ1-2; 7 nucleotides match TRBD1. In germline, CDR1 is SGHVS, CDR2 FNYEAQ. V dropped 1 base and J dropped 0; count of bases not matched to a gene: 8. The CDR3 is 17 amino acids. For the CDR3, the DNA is TGTGCCAGCAGCTTAGGTCAGGGGGGACCTACTAACTATGGCTACACCTTC. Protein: CASSLGQGGPTNYGYTF.

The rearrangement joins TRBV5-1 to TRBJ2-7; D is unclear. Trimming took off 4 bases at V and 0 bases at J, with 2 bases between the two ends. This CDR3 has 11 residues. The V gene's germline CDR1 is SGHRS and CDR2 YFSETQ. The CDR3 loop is CASSPSYEQYF. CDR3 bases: TGCGCCAGCAGCCCCTCCTACGAGCAGTACTTC.

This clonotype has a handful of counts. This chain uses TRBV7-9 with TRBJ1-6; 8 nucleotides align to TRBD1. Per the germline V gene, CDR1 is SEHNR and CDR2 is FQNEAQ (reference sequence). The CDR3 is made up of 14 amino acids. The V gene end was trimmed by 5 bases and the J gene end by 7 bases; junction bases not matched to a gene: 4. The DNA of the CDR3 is TGTGCCAGCAGCCGCAGGGGGCAGAATTCACCCCTCCACTTT. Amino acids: CASSRRGQNSPLHF.

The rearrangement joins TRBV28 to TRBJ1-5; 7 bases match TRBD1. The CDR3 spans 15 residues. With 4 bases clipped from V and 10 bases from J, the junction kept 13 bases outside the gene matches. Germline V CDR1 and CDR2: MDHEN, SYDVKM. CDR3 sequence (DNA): TGTGCCAGCAGTTACGATTGGACAGGCGGGGAACCCCAGCATTTT. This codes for CASSYDWTGGEPQHF. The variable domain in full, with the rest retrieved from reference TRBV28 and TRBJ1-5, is DVKVTQSSRYLVKRTGEKVFLECVQDMDHENMFWYRQDPGLGLRLIYFSYDVKMKEKGDIPEGYSVSREKKERFSLILESASTNQTSMYLCASSYDWTGGEPQHFGDGTRLSIL.

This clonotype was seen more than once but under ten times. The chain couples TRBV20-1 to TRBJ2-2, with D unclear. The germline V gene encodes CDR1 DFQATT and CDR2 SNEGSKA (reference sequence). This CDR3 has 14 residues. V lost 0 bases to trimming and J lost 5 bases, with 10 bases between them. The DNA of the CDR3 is TGCAGTGCTAGAGATCGAGTGGGAACCGGGGAGCTGTTTTTT. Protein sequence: CSARDRVGTGELFF.

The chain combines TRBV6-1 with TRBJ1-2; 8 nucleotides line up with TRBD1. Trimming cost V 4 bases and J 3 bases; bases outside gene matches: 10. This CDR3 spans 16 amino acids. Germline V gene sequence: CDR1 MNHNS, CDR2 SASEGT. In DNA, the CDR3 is TGTGCCAGCAGTGCCCGCACGTTGGACAGGGACTATGGCTACACCTTC. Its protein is CASSARTLDRDYGYTF.

This chain's CDR3 is CATDTGQQETQYF. The CDR3 coding sequence is TGTGCCACCGATACGGGCCAACAAGAGACCCAGTACTTC. The V call is TRBV10-3, the J call TRBJ2-5; no clear D. CDR1 is ENHRY, CDR2 SYGVKD, per germline. The V gene lost 10 bases and the J gene lost 2 bases, with 14 bases spanning the gap. The CDR3 runs to 13 residues.

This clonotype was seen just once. As DNA, the CDR3 is TGTGCCAGCAGCTTAGAAGGGTTCCCCGGGGACATTCAGTACTTC. Its protein product is CASSLEGFPGDIQYF. This chain uses TRBV7-2 with TRBJ2-4, with a weak D call TRBD2 (5 bases). The germline gives CDR1 SGHTA, CDR2 FQGNSA. This CDR3 has 15 amino acids. Trimming removed 1 base at V and 8 bases at J, with 15 bases between.

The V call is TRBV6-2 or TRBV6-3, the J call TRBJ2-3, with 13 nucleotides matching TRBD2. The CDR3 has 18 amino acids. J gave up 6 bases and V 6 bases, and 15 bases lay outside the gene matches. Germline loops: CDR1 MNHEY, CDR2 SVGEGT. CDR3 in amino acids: CASRRTSGSFWAQDTQYF. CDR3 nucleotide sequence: TGTGCCAGCAGGAGGACTAGCGGGAGCTTTTGGGCGCAGGATACGCAGTATTTT.

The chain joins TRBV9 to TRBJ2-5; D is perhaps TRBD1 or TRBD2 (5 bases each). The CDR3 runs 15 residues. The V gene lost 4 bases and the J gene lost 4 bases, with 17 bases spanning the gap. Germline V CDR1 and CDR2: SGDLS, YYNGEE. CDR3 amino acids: CASSPPGTARETQYF. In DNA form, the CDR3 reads TGTGCCAGCAGCCCCCCGGGGACGGCGAGAGAGACCCAGTACTTC.